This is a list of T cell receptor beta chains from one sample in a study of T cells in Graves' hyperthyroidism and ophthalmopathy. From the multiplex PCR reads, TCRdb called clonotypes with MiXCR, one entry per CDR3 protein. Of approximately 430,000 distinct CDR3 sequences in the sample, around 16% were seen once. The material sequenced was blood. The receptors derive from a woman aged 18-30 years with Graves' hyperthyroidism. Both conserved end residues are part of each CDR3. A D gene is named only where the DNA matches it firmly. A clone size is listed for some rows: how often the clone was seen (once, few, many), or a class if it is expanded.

TGCGCCAGCACCGAGAGGGCGAGGGGGGCCAACGTCCTGACTTTC CASTERARGANVLTF TRBJ2-6 . . TRBV5-1
TGCGCCAGCAGCGAGGACAGTTCCTCTCGGTACACTGAAGCTTTCTTT CASSEDSSSRYTEAFF TRBJ1-1 many . TRBV5-1
TGTGCCAGCACCCCCCTTGCCAGCTCTGGGGCCAACGTCCTGACTTTC CASTPLASSGANVLTF TRBJ2-6 few . TRBV9
TGCGCCAGCAGCTCCGGCGGAACGGGGCGAGGAAACACCATATATTTT CASSSGGTGRGNTIYF TRBJ1-3 . . TRBV5-1
TGCAGCGTACAGGGGGCACGAAATTCACCCCTCCACTTT CSVQGARNSPLHF TRBJ1-6 . TRBD1 TRBV29-1
TGTGCCAGTAACGAACAGGGGGCAGATACGCAGTATTTT CASNEQGADTQYF TRBJ2-3 . TRBD1 TRBV19
TGCGCCAGCAGCGCCGCCCAGTTCAATGAGCAGTTCTTC CASSAAQFNEQFF TRBJ2-1 many . TRBV5-1
TGTGCCAGCAGCTTCGATTGGGGAGGGTATGGGACTGAAGCTTTCTTT CASSFDWGGYGTEAFF TRBJ1-1 many . TRBV5-6
TGCGCCAGCAGCCCCTTCGAGACTTCCCAAGAGACCCAGTACTTC CASSPFETSQETQYF TRBJ2-5 few . TRBV4-1
TGTGCCGTGAGCCAGGGGGCCCGGAACACCATATATTTT CAVSQGARNTIYF TRBJ1-3 many TRBD1 TRBV12-3/TRBV12-4
TGTGCCAGCAGCCAGATTTTCTCCGGGGGAGGCACAGATACGCAGTATTTT CASSQIFSGGGTDTQYF TRBJ2-3 . . TRBV3-1
TGTGCCAGCAGTACGACAGGGTACGGGCAGCCCCAGCATTTT CASSTTGYGQPQHF TRBJ1-5 few TRBD1 TRBV6-4
TGTGCCAGCAGCCGTAACGGGGGAGATACGCAGTATTTT CASSRNGGDTQYF TRBJ2-3 few . TRBV14
TGCAGCGTTGTTTGGCCTAGCGGGGGTCTCAACACCGGGGAGCTGTTTTTT CSVVWPSGGLNTGELFF TRBJ2-2 . TRBD2 TRBV29-1
TGTGCCAGCAGTGAAGCGTCCATCCGTGACTACGAGCAGTACTTC CASSEASIRDYEQYF TRBJ2-7 many . TRBV2
TGTGCCAGTAACCCCACGCGGGGCAGGGTCTATGGCTACACCTTC CASNPTRGRVYGYTF TRBJ1-2 . . TRBV19
TGTGCCAGCGGAACAGCGGCGGGAGACTACGAGCAGTACTTC CASGTAAGDYEQYF TRBJ2-7 many TRBD2 TRBV12-3/TRBV12-4
TGCAGTGCTACAACAGGGTATGGTCAGCCCCAGCATTTT CSATTGYGQPQHF TRBJ1-5 few . TRBV20-1
TGTGCCAGCACTCATAACAGGGAGTTTATCGTCAGCAATCAGCCCCAGCATTTT CASTHNREFIVSNQPQHF TRBJ1-5 few . TRBV6-1
TGTGCCAGCAGACCCTTCAAAAGGGACACTGAAGCTTTCTTT CASRPFKRDTEAFF TRBJ1-1 many . TRBV28
TGCGCCAGCAGTAAGGGGGAAAGCACAGATACGCAGTATTTT CASSKGESTDTQYF TRBJ2-3 many . TRBV10-1
TGCGCCAGCAGCTTGGTAGCGGGAAACACAGATACGCAGTATTTT CASSLVAGNTDTQYF TRBJ2-3 many TRBD2 TRBV5-1
TGTGCCAGCAGCGTCCCAACTAGCGGGAGGGCAAACTACGAGCAGTACTTC CASSVPTSGRANYEQYF TRBJ2-7 . TRBD2 TRBV28
TGTGCCAGTAGTATCGGGGGGACAGCCCAAGAGACCCAGTACTTC CASSIGGTAQETQYF TRBJ2-5 few . TRBV19
TGCGCCAGCAGCTTAGGGGAGGGAGGTGGTTCACCCCTCCACTTT CASSLGEGGGSPLHF TRBJ1-6 few . TRBV4-1
TGTGCCAGCAGTTACGGGCCAGGGGGGCTGAACACTGAAGCTTTCTTT CASSYGPGGLNTEAFF TRBJ1-1 many TRBD1 TRBV6-5
TGTGCCAGCAGCACGGGACCGATGACGCGCACTCCCTCCTACAATGAGCAGTTCTTC CASSTGPMTRTPSYNEQFF TRBJ2-1 many . TRBV12-3/TRBV12-4
TGTGCCAGTAGCAAAGGCCCGGACAGTCTGTATGGCTACACCTTC CASSKGPDSLYGYTF TRBJ1-2 few . TRBV19
TGTGCCAGCAGTTTAAGACAGGGCTCCTACAATGAGCAGTTCTTC CASSLRQGSYNEQFF TRBJ2-1 many TRBD1 TRBV27
TGTGCCATCAGTGTGTCGTACACAGATACGCAGTATTTT CAISVSYTDTQYF TRBJ2-3 many . TRBV10-3
TGCAGTGCTAGATTCCCTACACGGGGACTAGCGGGAGTGCGCGAGCAGTTCTTC CSARFPTRGLAGVREQFF TRBJ2-1 many TRBD2 TRBV20-1